The T cell receptor (beta chain) under discussion was sequenced for a study of T-cell reconstitution after alpha-beta-depleted transplantation in children. The V gene end was trimmed by 0 bases and the J gene end by 6 bases; junction bases not matched to a gene: 4. This CDR3 has 14 amino acids. The germline V gene encodes CDR1 GTSNPN and CDR2 SVGIG (reference sequence). Library preparation (for TCRbeta) was performed with unique molecular identifiers. TCRdb re-analysed the PCR reads in MiXCR, keeping a single row per CDR3 protein. The sample consists of more than 450,000 distinct CDR3 sequences, about a sixth of them appearing once.

The chain carries TRBV30 and TRBJ2-7, with 11 bases matching TRBD2. The clonotype originates from a human donor who donated a stem cell graft to a child with acute lymphoblastic leukemia. Sequences were derived from PBMCs from the stem cell graft donor, sampled from the stem cell graft. The CDR3 here is CAWSVGLAGGEQYF. CDR3 nucleotide sequence: TGTGCCTGGAGTGTAGGCCTAGCGGGAGGCGAGCAGTACTTC.